These 15 T cell receptor beta chains share one sample of origin, sequenced in a study of blood T cell repertoires in COVID-19. Only in-frame clones appear in the TCRdb table, and some are missing; sequencing was by immunoSEQ multiplex PCR. Among roughly 130,000 clones, around 82% were seen once, and the ten largest hold around 5.5%. Material: PBMCs or T cells enriched from blood (not recorded which). The source is a man between 40 and 49 years old with acute COVID-19.

V is TRBV19 and J is TRBJ1-2; D is uncertain. Germline V gene lookup returns CDR1 LNHDA and CDR2 SQIVND (reference sequence). Trimming removed 5 bases from V and 10 bases from J, with 11 bases in between. This CDR3 spans 11 amino acids. In DNA form, the CDR3 reads TGTGCCAGTAGTGAGCGGGCCGACTACACCTTC. As protein: CASSERADYTF.

The chain has TRBV6-5 and TRBJ2-5, with TRBD2 as a possible D gene (6 bases). V lost 7 bases, J lost 4 bases, and 13 bases lay in between. CDR3 length: 13 residues. Germline lookup yields CDR1 MNHEY and CDR2 SVGAGI. CDR3 sequence: CASMRGGRETQYF. The CDR3 region has the DNA TGTGCCAGCATGCGGGGTGGAAGAGAGACCCAGTACTTC.

The chain recombines TRBV7-8 with TRBJ1-5, with TRBD1 matching over 8 bases. V shed 3 bases and J 5 bases; nucleotides not matched to a gene: 6. Looked up from germline, CDR1 is SGHVS and CDR2 is FQNEAQ. The CDR3 sequence is 15 residues long. CDR3 residues: CASSLTQGVDQPQHF. Written as DNA, the CDR3 is TGTGCCAGCAGCTTGACACAGGGGGTTGATCAGCCCCAGCATTTT.

The chain is built from TRBV4-2 and TRBJ1-5; weak D call: TRBD1 (6 bases). This CDR3 spans 16 amino acids. CDR1 LGHNA and CDR2 YNFKEQ come from the germline V gene. The V and J ends lost 0 bases and 0 bases respectively, with 9 bases between them. The CDR3: CASSQDHRDSNQPQHF. The CDR3 DNA reads TGTGCCAGCAGCCAAGACCACAGGGATAGCAATCAGCCCCAGCATTTT.

With respect to this clone: One end of the junction fails to match germline, which may point to a read error. The rearrangement links TRBV11-2 to TRBJ2-5; TRBD2 agrees at 9 bases. Germline CDR1 is SGHAT and CDR2 is FQNNGV. The CDR3 runs 15 residues. CDR3 in amino acids: CASSSTSGGRETQHF. For the CDR3, the DNA is TGTGCCAGCAGCTCGACTAGCGGAGGGCGAGAGACCCAGCACTTC.

The chain joins TRBV5-6 to TRBJ2-7, with unresolved D. The CDR3 runs to 14 residues. Germline assignment: CDR1 SGHDT and CDR2 YYEEEE. The V and J ends lost 0 bases and 0 bases respectively, with 7 bases between them. This chain's CDR3 is CASSLDSYSYEQYF. CDR3 sequence (DNA): TGTGCCAGCAGCTTGGACAGTTACTCCTACGAGCAGTACTTC.

The V call is TRBV10-3, the J call TRBJ2-2, with D uncertain. The CDR3 contains 17 residues. Germline values: CDR1 ENHRY, CDR2 SYGVKD. Trimming shortened V by 3 bases and J by 1 base, and 15 bases separated the two germline ends. This CDR3 is CAISDLRGGRNTGELFF. The CDR3 nucleotides read TGTGCCATCAGTGACTTACGTGGTGGTAGGAACACCGGGGAGCTGTTTTTT.

The genes are TRBV5-8 and TRBJ2-5; tentatively, D is TRBD1 (6 bases). This CDR3 spans 14 amino acids. The germline V and J ends were trimmed by 2 bases and 4 bases, with 12 bases remaining between them. Germline V gene lookup returns CDR1 SGHTS and CDR2 YDEGEE. The CDR3: CASSFRTGPETQYF. The CDR3 DNA is TGTGCCAGCAGCTTTAGAACAGGGCCAGAGACCCAGTACTTC.

This clone has just one count. The chain is built from TRBV18 and TRBJ2-3; D is undetermined. The CDR3 sequence is 13 residues long. The V end lost 6 bases, the J end lost 4 bases, and 11 bases lay between the germline ends. The germline V gene has CDR1 KGHSH and CDR2 LQKENI. The CDR3, as DNA: TGTGCCAGCTCCCCCGAGCGCTCAGATACGCAGTATTTT. This codes for CASSPERSDTQYF.

The V call is TRBV19, the J call TRBJ2-2; 15 bases match TRBD2. V shed 5 bases and J 4 bases; nucleotides not matched to a gene: 8. CDR3 length equals 18 residues. Germline V gene data show CDR1 as LNHDA and CDR2 as SQIVND (reference sequence). The CDR3 here is CASSLRTSGRDPTGELFF. CDR3 nucleotides: TGTGCCAGTAGTCTCCGGACTAGCGGGAGGGACCCCACCGGGGAGCTGTTTTTT.

V gene TRBV7-2 combines with J gene TRBJ2-3; 13 bases match TRBD2. V dropped 4 bases and J dropped 4; count of bases not matched to a gene: 8. CDR3 length: 17 residues. Per the germline V gene, CDR1 is SGHTA and CDR2 is FQGNSA. Here the CDR3 reads CASSSILAGGPSDTQYF. DNA of the CDR3: TGTGCCAGCAGCTCGATACTAGCGGGGGGGCCCTCAGATACGCAGTATTTT.

The J gene is TRBJ2-1, the V gene TRBV6-2 or TRBV6-3; 12 bases map to TRBD2. V gave up 2 bases and J gave up 4 bases; unmatched junction bases: 6. This CDR3 has 17 amino acids. The germline V gene encodes CDR1 MNHEY and CDR2 SVGEGT. Here the CDR3 DNA reads TGTGCCAGCAGTTACGGACTAGCGGGGAACGATTACAATGAGCAGTTCTTC. Translation: CASSYGLAGNDYNEQFF.

This sequence joins TRBV1 and TRBJ1-2; the table calls TRBD1, which could not be checked here. TRBV1 is a listed pseudogene. This CDR3 contains 16 residues. DNA of the CDR3: TGCACCAGCAGACAAGGTATTGAGGGGGCCAGATATGGCTACACCTTC. Protein product: CTSRQGIEGARYGYTF.

The chain recombines TRBV21-1 with TRBJ1-5; the table's TRBD1 call for D was not verified on the DNA. TRBV21-1 is flagged as a pseudogene. There are 15 residues in the CDR3. The CDR3: CASGYGTGNGQPQHF. The DNA for the CDR3 is TGTGCCAGCGGCTACGGGACAGGGAATGGTCAGCCCCAGCATTTT.

The chain links TRBV5-1 to TRBJ1-1; perhaps TRBD1 as D (5 bases). Germline CDR1 and CDR2: SGHRS and YFSETQ. The CDR3 is made up of 13 amino acids. V lost 0 bases and J 7 bases, leaving 10 bases between the germline ends. The DNA for the CDR3 is TGCGCCAGCAGCTTGGCCGGTAGGGGTGAAGCTTTCTTT. Protein sequence: CASSLAGRGEAFF.